A selection of T cell receptor beta chains follows, all from one sample in a study of blood T cell repertoires in COVID-19. The method was immunoSEQ multiplex PCR; TCRdb's version includes in-frame clones alone and lacks a portion of them. The sample holds 300,000 or so clones; 85% to 90% are singletons and the top ten take 1.3%. Sequencing was done on a sample of peripheral blood. The source is a man between 65 and 79 years old with acute or convalescent COVID-19. The CDR3 runs from the conserved cysteine through the conserved F or W. A D gene is named only where the DNA matches it firmly. A clone size is listed for some rows: how often the clone was seen (once, few, many), or a class if it is expanded.

j_call v_call d_call clone_size cdr3_nt cdr3_aa
TRBJ1-2 TRBV6-2/TRBV6-3 - - TGTGCCAGCAGTTACGGGCAGGACAGAGCTAACTATGGCTACACCTTC CASSYGQDRANYGYTF
TRBJ2-1 TRBV7-2 TRBD1 once TGTGCCAGCAGCTACGGGACAGTCGTCTACAATGAGCAGTTCTTC CASSYGTVVYNEQFF
TRBJ1-6 TRBV10-3 - - TGTGCCATCAGTGAGTCGTCGCAGGGGAACTCACCCCTCCACTTT CAISESSQGNSPLHF
TRBJ1-1 TRBV5-6 TRBD1 - TGTGCCAGCAGCTCCCAAAGGGGGCGTTGGGCTGAAGCTTTCTTT CASSSQRGRWAEAFF
TRBJ2-7 TRBV6-6 - - TGTGCCAGCACGGGTCACTCCTACGAGCAGTACTTC CASTGHSYEQYF
TRBJ1-1 TRBV11-2 TRBD1 - TGTGCCAGCAGCTTGGAAGGGACAGCTAACACTGAAGCTTTCTTT CASSLEGTANTEAFF
TRBJ1-5 TRBV7-2 - - TGTGCCAGCAGACCAGACTATAATAGCAATCAGCCCCAGCATTTT CASRPDYNSNQPQHF
TRBJ2-3 TRBV4-3 - - TGCGCCAGCAGCCAAGGAGGTCCCTCTAGCACAGATACGCAGTATTTT CASSQGGPSSTDTQYF
TRBJ2-5 TRBV7-2 TRBD2 - TGTGCCAGCAGCTCCCAACTAGCGGGGTCTGAGACCCAGTACTTC CASSSQLAGSETQYF
TRBJ2-2 TRBV20-1 TRBD1 - TGCAGTGCTAGTCCGACAGGGGTCACCGGGGAGCTGTTTTTT CSASPTGVTGELFF
TRBJ2-2 TRBV5-1 TRBD1 - TGCGCCAGCAGCTTGCCCGGGACAGGGTCCACCGGGGAGCTGTTTTTT CASSLPGTGSTGELFF
TRBJ2-1 TRBV15 TRBD1 - TGTGCCACCAGCAGAGGACAGGGGGCGAACGATGAGCAGTTCTTC CATSRGQGANDEQFF
TRBJ2-3 TRBV23-1 - - TGCGCCAGCAGTCAATCACAGACTAGAAGGGTCACAGATACGCAGTATTTT CASSQSQTRRVTDTQYF
TRBJ1-5 TRBV7-7 - - TGTGCCAGCAGCTTATACTTGAATCAGCCCCAGCATTTT CASSLYLNQPQHF
TRBJ2-7 TRBV5-8 TRBD1 once TGTGCCAGCAGCCCAAGGACAGGGAGCTACGAGCAGTACTTC CASSPRTGSYEQYF
TRBJ1-6 TRBV7-9 - - TGTGCCAGCAGCTTAGCTCCTAATAATTCACCCCTCCACTTT CASSLAPNNSPLHF
TRBJ1-3 TRBV6-5 - once TGTGCCAGCAGGGCAGGAGGGTCAGGAAACACCATATATTTT CASRAGGSGNTIYF
TRBJ1-1 TRBV5-5 - - TGTGCCAGCAGCTCGGGAGAAGGGGCCGGCAACACTGAAGCTTTCTTT CASSSGEGAGNTEAFF
TRBJ1-2 TRBV6-6 TRBD1 - TGTGCCAGCAGTATAACCGGGACAGGGGGCGCGAGTGGCTACACCTTC CASSITGTGGASGYTF
TRBJ1-1 TRBV10-3 - few TGTGCCATCAGTGAGTCGAAGAGGACTGAAGCTTTCTTT CAISESKRTEAFF
TRBJ2-7 TRBV2 - once TGTGCCAGCAACCTGCAGGGTTTCGACGAGCAGTACTTC CASNLQGFDEQYF
TRBJ2-4 TRBV28 TRBD1 - TGTGCCAGCAGTAAAGGGACAGGGAAAAACATTCAGTACTTC CASSKGTGKNIQYF
TRBJ2-3 TRBV29-1 - - TGCAGCGTTGGACTCGGGAGCACAGATACGCAGTATTTT CSVGLGSTDTQYF
TRBJ2-7 TRBV28 TRBD1 - TGTGCCAGCAGGTGGACAGGGGGCAGGATCCGCGAGCAGTACTTC CASRWTGGRIREQYF
TRBJ2-2 TRBV4-2 TRBD2 - TGTGCCAGCAGCCAAGGACTAGCGGGGGGATTGAACACCGGGGAGCTGTTTTTT CASSQGLAGGLNTGELFF
TRBJ2-5 TRBV12-3/TRBV12-4 TRBD1 - TGTGCCAGCAGGGTAGGACAGGGGGAGACCCAGTACTTC CASRVGQGETQYF
TRBJ1-5 TRBV21-1 - medium-sized TGTGCCAGCAGCAAAGCGCGTCCAGGGTGGAAGTTTGTTCAGCCCCAGCATTTT CASSKARPGWKFVQPQHF
TRBJ2-4 TRBV4-2 TRBD1 - TGTGCCAGCAGCCAAGACTCGAGGACAGGGAACATTCAGTACTTC CASSQDSRTGNIQYF
TRBJ1-1 TRBV30 - - TGTGCCTGGAGTGTGACGGGGGAAGCTTTCTTT CAWSVTGEAFF
TRBJ2-4 TRBV5-5 TRBD2 - TGTGCCAGCAGCTTGCGCTGGGCTAGCGGGAGGCCATTAGCCAAAAACATTCAGTACTTC CASSLRWASGRPLAKNIQYF
TRBJ2-7 TRBV5-1 - - TGCGCCAGCAGCCCTGATGGCGGATCGGGGGACGAGCAGTACTTC CASSPDGGSGDEQYF
TRBJ2-2 TRBV9 - - TGTGCCAGCAGCGTAGGGGCAGGGAATACCGGGGAGCTGTTTTTT CASSVGAGNTGELFF
TRBJ2-3 TRBV25-1 TRBD2 - TGTGCCAGCAGTGAAGTTAGCGGGTCCACAGATACGCAGTATTTT CASSEVSGSTDTQYF
TRBJ1-2 TRBV9 - - TGTGCCAGCAGCGTGGGCGACATATCGTCTTGGGGCTACACCTTC CASSVGDISSWGYTF
TRBJ1-5 TRBV11-1 - - TGTGCCAGCAGCTCTACGGCAGGTAGCAATCAGCCCCAGCATTTT CASSSTAGSNQPQHF
TRBJ1-1 TRBV6-5 - - TGTGCCAGCAGGTCGGACAGCTTAACTGAAGCTTTCTTT CASRSDSLTEAFF
TRBJ1-5 TRBV6-1 - - TGTGCCAGCAGTGACGGGGGTAGAGCCCTTCAGCCCCAGCATTTT CASSDGGRALQPQHF
TRBJ1-3 TRBV4-1 TRBD1 once TGCGCCAGCAGCCAAGCACCTTCACAGGGGGGAAACACCATATATTTT CASSQAPSQGGNTIYF
TRBJ2-4 TRBV19 - - TGTGCCAGTAGTATCTATCACAGACAAAACATTCAGTACTTC CASSIYHRQNIQYF
TRBJ1-5 TRBV19 - - TGTGCCAGTAGTATTGGGCTCCCGACAGGACAGCCCCAGCATTTT CASSIGLPTGQPQHF
TRBJ2-3 TRBV7-8 TRBD2 - TGTGCCAGCAGCTTACCCCTAGCGGGAAGCCCTGTTAATACAGATACGCAGTATTTT CASSLPLAGSPVNTDTQYF
TRBJ1-2 TRBV2 - - TGTGCCAGCAGTGACCGGGGGGCGAGCTATGGCTACACCTTC CASSDRGASYGYTF
TRBJ1-6 TRBV7-2 - - TGTGCCAGCAGCGTGTCCTATTCACCCCTCCACTTT CASSVSYSPLHF
TRBJ2-2 TRBV7-6 TRBD1 few TGTGCCAGCAGCTTAGGTCCTGCAGGACAGGGAGACACCGGGGAGCTGTTTTTT CASSLGPAGQGDTGELFF
TRBJ1-3 TRBV28 - - TGTGCCAGCAGCAACGGGGTCAGCTCTGGAAACACCATATATTTT CASSNGVSSGNTIYF
TRBJ2-2 TRBV21-1 - - TGTGCCAGCAGCAAAAAAGGCAGGCACAGGAACACCGGGGAGCTGTTTTTT CASSKKGRHRNTGELFF
TRBJ1-4 TRBV14 - - TGTGCCAGCAGCCAAGAGATGGGGAGACCTAATGAAAAACTGTTTTTT CASSQEMGRPNEKLFF
TRBJ2-1 TRBV3-1/TRBV3-2 TRBD1 few TGTGCCAGCAGTCCGGGACAGGCCGTATCCTACAATGAGCAGTTCTTC CASSPGQAVSYNEQFF